The following is a TCR beta chain sequence with its context. The antigen is unknown. This record belongs to a study of T cell repertoires in cytomegalovirus infection. Whole-study findings and limits: Using cumulative public TCR beta family frequency, the authors identified those who carried CMV together with the relevant HLA.

This CDR3 has 17 residues. From germline, CDR1 is SGHRS and CDR2 YFSETQ. Unmatched junction bases numbered 5, after V lost 0 bases and J lost 4 bases. TCRdb re-called the reads with MiXCR, one entry per CDR3 protein. The sample includes about 490,000 distinct CDR3 sequences, more than 15% seen only once; the top ten take more than 20%. The sample taken for sequencing was CD8+ T cells from PBMCs. The chain is built from TRBV5-1 and TRBJ2-1, with TRBD2 matching 12 bases. The TCR originated in a human donor in good health (CMV status not recorded). Some clones in this sample may be carry-over from other donors' samples. Written as DNA, the CDR3 is TGCGCCAGCAGCTTGGCCCTAGCGGGGGGGAGGTACAATGAGCAGTTCTTC. It translates to CASSLALAGGRYNEQFF.